This T cell receptor beta chain appears in the sequencing data of a study of vaccination effects on CD4 cells after COVID-19 (dated by TCRdb to between 2021 and 2022). Background for the entire study: Two doses of either the BNT162b2 or the mRNA-1273 mRNA SARS-CoV-2 vaccine were administered to participants. Pre-vaccine samples were drawn from two convalescent patients 16 days and one week before the first dose, at 142 and 148 days after COVID-19 diagnosis. SARS-CoV-2 spike-specific CD4+ TCR repertoires from before and after mRNA vaccination were compared in COVID-19 convalescent patients and in infection-naive vaccine recipients. A total of some eleven COVID-19 convalescent patients and several SARS-CoV-2-naive healthy vaccine recipients were included in the full study. In the study, cultures from other donors were sequenced using the Oncomine TCR Beta short-read assay on an Illumina iSeq 100.

Library method: the immunoSEQ multiplex PCR assay. TCR beta CDR3 sequencing was performed on DNA from the cultured, isolated CD4+ T cells. The authors processed their data as follows. Non-productive TCR sequences were removed, reads were trimmed to the CDR3 region, and CDR3s of at least 7 amino acids were retained. Antigen-specific clonotypes were identified using the MANAFEST web app by comparison of expansion in peptide wells against reference cultures. To count as positive, a clone had to show expansion at FDR<0.05 compared with the reference and with all other wells, an odds ratio above 5, and a frequency above 0.1% in two replicate wells. Cross-reactive clonotypes were defined as significantly expanded in SARS-CoV-2 spike wells and in at least one common cold coronavirus spike condition. Levenshtein distance calculated with the stringdist R package was used to assess CDR3 similarity, and unrooted trees were constructed with ape in R 3.6.1. TCRdb holds this immuneACCESS table with in-frame rearrangements only. Some clones are missing; in checked studies, unresolved V genes explain under half, and the rest has no known cause. V, J and clone size are taken as reported in that table, and D and trimming were inferred from the DNA itself. The sample records tens of thousands of clones, more than 70% of which are singletons. The ten biggest clones cover approximately 35% of the sample.

CDR1 SEHNR and CDR2 FQNEAQ are derived from the germline V gene (reference sequence). The CDR3 runs 14 amino acids, cysteine and phenylalanine included. Only the CDR3 region is kept as DNA, spanning 42 bases read in frame from base 1. V loses 6 bases of germline sequence and J loses 4 bases, and the interval between the two ends is 15 bases. On this clone: The antigen it recognizes is unknown. No per-base quality is available; no much larger clone lies one base away.

The paper as a whole reports these results and caveats: At late post-vaccination timepoints, both infection-induced and vaccine-induced clones showed marked clonal contraction, consistent with waning T cell responses. Limitations of the study were the small number of convalescent patients and the absence of early post-infection timepoints. In convalescent patients, the post-vaccine spike-reactive repertoire consisted mainly of new vaccine-induced clones, largely distinct from infection-induced clones.

In the ViraFEST assay, PBMC were stimulated with viral peptide pools, and TCR sequencing was then used to find antigen-specific CD4+ T cell clonotypes based on their expansion. After more than nine days of culture, CD4+ T cells were isolated with the EasySep CD4+ T cell isolation kit. PCR-confirmed SARS-CoV-2 infection had occurred in convalescent patients between March and December 2020, before the Alpha, Beta and Delta variants emerged in the United States. Each well held two million PBMC cultured in IMDM containing approximately 5% human AB serum, roughly 9.6 IU/ml IL-2 and gentamicin, along with 8 to 10 ug/ml peptides. Half of the culture medium was replaced with fresh IL-2-containing medium on days 3 and 7. Unless otherwise noted, each peptide stimulation condition was cultured in triplicate wells. PBMC were separated from whole blood using Ficoll-Paque Plus gradient centrifugation and were then either cryopreserved at -140C or used fresh. The QIAamp micro DNA kit was used to extract genomic DNA from the cultured CD4+ T cells.

The origin of this receptor is a human donor who had a prior SARS-CoV-2 infection. Rearrangement joined TRBV7-9 to TRBJ1-2; a tentative D match to TRBD1 spans 5 bases. Sequencing used CD4+ T cells from PBMCs cultured with a peptide pool, obtained before COVID-19 vaccination. The DNA reads as follows: TGTGCCAGCAGTTTGTCCCCGGGGACCTATGGCTACACCTTC. It translates to CASSLSPGTYGYTF.